The 7 T cell receptor beta chains below all came from one sample that was sequenced in a study of long-term antiretroviral therapy in people with HIV. With survey level as its setting, the immunoSEQ assay was v3.0. The table came from immunoSEQ multiplex PCR; TCRdb's copy has only in-frame clones and leaves some out. The sample contains approximately 30,000 clones, over 80% of which appear only once. The sample in question was unsorted PBMCs, obtained around 2.8 years after starting antiretroviral therapy. The receptors were gathered from a man aged 25 to 40 with HIV.

The rearrangement joins TRBV5-4 to TRBJ1-1; D is unresolved. Per the germline V gene, CDR1 is SGHNT and CDR2 is YYREEE (reference sequence). The CDR3 covers 13 residues. Between the trimmed V and J ends, which lost 4 bases and 0 bases, there was a span of 7 bases. In nucleotides, the CDR3 is TGTGCCAGCAGCCCCGGCCTGAACACTGAAGCTTTCTTT. Translating it yields CASSPGLNTEAFF. Full variable domain (remainder filled in from reference TRBV5-4 and TRBJ1-1): ETGVTQSPTHLIKTRGQQVTLRCSSQSGHNTVSWYQQALGQGPQFIFQYYREEENGRGNFPPRFSGLQFPNYSSELNVNALELDDSALYLCASSPGLNTEAFFGQGTRLTVV.

The V gene is TRBV21-1, the J gene TRBJ2-7; the table's D call, TRBD2, has no DNA check behind it. TRBV21-1 is a recognized pseudogene. This CDR3 is 18 amino acids long. CDR3 residues: CASSKSSRSSGLSYEQYF. The CDR3 DNA is TGTGCCAGCAGCAAATCCTCTAGGAGTAGCGGGCTTTCCTACGAGCAGTACTTC.

This clone was counted only a few times. V usage is TRBV11-1 and J usage is TRBJ1-2; D unclear. V lost 3 bases, J lost 5 bases, and 10 bases lay in between. Germline CDR1 and CDR2: SGHAT and FQDESV (reference sequence). The CDR3 has 13 amino acids. CDR3 coding DNA: TGTGCCAGCAGCTTCGATAGGTCTTATGGCTACACCTTC. Translated: CASSFDRSYGYTF.

J is TRBJ1-1 and V is TRBV9, with a possible D match to TRBD1 (6 bases). V dropped 4 bases and J dropped 4 bases, with 20 bases sitting between them. The CDR3 extends over 16 amino acids. Germline V lookup: CDR1 SGDLS, CDR2 YYNGEE. CDR3 region: CASSPTWGRLITEAFF. In nucleotides, the CDR3 is TGTGCCAGCAGCCCCACATGGGGGCGCTTAATCACTGAAGCTTTCTTT.

This clone was seen more than once but under ten times. The rearrangement links TRBV6-1 to TRBJ2-7; 8 bases are a match to TRBD1. The ends lost 5 bases at V and 2 bases at J; junction bases unmatched: 8. Looked up from germline, CDR1 is MNHNS and CDR2 is SASEGT. The CDR3 contains 15 residues. The CDR3 protein is CASSSRDRLPYEQYF. CDR3 DNA sequence: TGTGCCAGCAGTTCCAGGGACAGGTTGCCCTACGAGCAGTACTTC.

This chain joins TRBV9 and TRBJ1-1; 8 positions match TRBD1. V shed 4 bases and J 3 bases; nucleotides not matched to a gene: 5. Germline loops: CDR1 SGDLS, CDR2 YYNGEE. The CDR3 runs to 14 residues. CDR3 bases: TGTGCCAGCAGCCCACAGGGGGTCGACACTGAAGCTTTCTTT. Translation gives CASSPQGVDTEAFF. The entire variable domain, with the rest obtained from reference TRBV9 and TRBJ1-1, is as follows: DSGVTQTPKHLITATGQRVTLRCSPRSGDLSVYWYQQSLDQGLQFLIQYYNGEERAKGNILERFSAQQFPDLHSELNLSSLELGDSALYFCASSPQGVDTEAFFGQGTRLTVV.

This clone was recorded only once. V and J are TRBV18 and TRBJ2-5, with a tentative D call TRBD2 (5 bases). The CDR3 loop spans 14 amino acids. In germline, CDR1 is KGHSH, CDR2 LQKENI. V lost 1 base and J lost 2, with 8 bases in between. The CDR3 here is CASSPLQRQETQYF. The CDR3 DNA follows: TGTGCCAGCTCACCACTCCAGCGGCAAGAGACCCAGTACTTC.